This section outlines one T cell receptor (beta chain) sequence together with its context. No antigen is known for it. This sample is drawn from a study of T cell responses to AZD1222 COVID-19 vaccine. Study background: Both about-4-week and about-12-week second-dose recipients were combined.

Produced via immunoSEQ multiplex PCR; TCRdb's table is partial and in-frame only. The data show about 86,000 clones, 88% seen once. Germline CDR1 and CDR2: LGHDT and YNNKEL (reference sequence). CDR3 size: 13 residues. The trim removed 3 bases at V and 7 bases at J, leaving 3 bases unmatched. Study results and limitations: White British ancestry dominated among donors, who included more females, and clonal diversity was possibly underestimated.

The chain is built from TRBV3-1 (or the pseudogene TRBV3-2) and TRBJ2-3, with 8 bases fitting TRBD1. Sequencing used peripheral blood, obtained on day 0 of AZD1222 vaccination. The sequence was obtained from an adult in good health. The CDR3 DNA reads TGTGCCAGCAGCCACAGCAGGGGGCATACGCAGTATTTT. It specifies CASSHSRGHTQYF.